What follows are 18 T cell receptor beta chains derived from one specimen sequenced in a study of OX40 agonist ivuxolimab in advanced cancers. The library was obtained by the immunoSEQ multiplex PCR assay. TCRdb holds this immuneACCESS table with in-frame rearrangements only. Some clones are missing; in checked studies, unresolved V genes explain under half, and the rest has no known cause. Across this sample there are approximately 100,000 clones, with about 90% seen only once. Roughly 0.5% of the sample comes from the top ten. The sequences come from CD4+ or CD8+ T cells sorted from blood, collected in a trial of the OX40 agonist ivuxolimab. The origin of the receptors is an adult with an advanced solid tumor such as melanoma, head and neck, liver or kidney cancer.

V usage is TRBV27 and J usage is TRBJ2-5; D remains unclear. Trimming cost V 7 bases and J 2 bases, with 17 bases left between them. Germline loops: CDR1 MNHEY, CDR2 SMNVEV (reference sequence). CDR3 length: 15 amino acids. CDR3 DNA sequence: TGTGCCAGCACTTACTCCGGGTACCAACAAGAGACCCAGTACTTC. It encodes CASTYSGYQQETQYF.

The chain employs TRBV5-1 and TRBJ2-1; TRBD1 aligns across 8 bases. CDR3 size: 16 residues. The V and J ends lost 0 bases and 2 bases, in that order; junction bases with no gene match: 4. The germline V gene encodes CDR1 SGHRS and CDR2 YFSETQ. The CDR3 nucleotides read TGCGCCAGCAGCTTGGGGCGGACAGGGACCTACAATGAGCAGTTCTTC. Translated, it gives CASSLGRTGTYNEQFF. Full variable domain (remainder filled in from reference TRBV5-1 and TRBJ2-1): KAGVTQTPRYLIKTRGQQVTLSCSPISGHRSVSWYQQTPGQGLQFLFEYFSETQRNKGNFPGRFSGRQFSNSRSEMNVSTLELGDSALYLCASSLGRTGTYNEQFFGPGTRLTVL.

The chain links TRBV5-1 to TRBJ1-1, with 8 bases matching TRBD1. The CDR3 runs 14 residues. Germline values: CDR1 SGHRS, CDR2 YFSETQ. J lost 5 bases, V lost 3 bases, and 6 bases had no gene match. CDR3: CASSYTGGETEAFF. CDR3 sequence (DNA): TGCGCCAGCAGCTATACAGGGGGAGAAACTGAAGCTTTCTTT. Complete variable domain (other parts from reference TRBV5-1 and TRBJ1-1): KAGVTQTPRYLIKTRGQQVTLSCSPISGHRSVSWYQQTPGQGLQFLFEYFSETQRNKGNFPGRFSGRQFSNSRSEMNVSTLELGDSALYLCASSYTGGETEAFFGQGTRLTVV.

CDR3 sequence: CAWSNALGLDNEKLFF. The CDR3 nucleotides are TGTGCCTGGAGTAACGCCTTAGGCCTGGACAATGAAAAACTGTTTTTT. The rearrangement uses TRBV30 and TRBJ1-4; D is unresolved. Trimming shortened V by 2 bases and J by 5 bases, and 18 bases separated the two germline ends. Germline values: CDR1 GTSNPN, CDR2 SVGIG (reference sequence). This CDR3 is built from 16 residues.

The gene calls are TRBV11-2 and TRBJ2-7, with TRBD2 matching 15 bases. The CDR3 has 15 amino acids. V trimming: 4 bases; J trimming: 6 bases; junction bases outside the gene matches: 4. Looked up from germline, CDR1 is SGHAT and CDR2 is FQNNGV. The CDR3 spells CASSSGLAGGGEQYF. CDR3 nucleotide sequence: TGTGCCAGCAGCTCGGGACTAGCGGGAGGAGGCGAGCAGTACTTC.

This clone is a singleton in its sample. The genes are TRBV5-1 and TRBJ2-1, with TRBD2 matching over 15 bases. CDR3 length: 16 amino acids. J gave up 6 bases and V 3 bases, and 4 bases lay outside the gene matches. Per germline, CDR1 SGHRS and CDR2 YFSETQ. The DNA of the CDR3 is TGCGCCAGCAGCTCCGGACTAGCGGGGGGGCCCAATGAGCAGTTCTTC. Translating it yields CASSSGLAGGPNEQFF. The variable domain in full, completed from reference TRBV5-1 and TRBJ2-1, reads KAGVTQTPRYLIKTRGQQVTLSCSPISGHRSVSWYQQTPGQGLQFLFEYFSETQRNKGNFPGRFSGRQFSNSRSEMNVSTLELGDSALYLCASSSGLAGGPNEQFFGPGTRLTVL.

This clone was counted only a few times. J is TRBJ1-1 and V is TRBV18; D ambiguous. Trimming took off 4 bases at V and 0 bases at J, with 6 bases between the two ends. Germline V lookup: CDR1 KGHSH, CDR2 LQKENI. The CDR3 covers 13 residues. The CDR3 bases are TGTGCCAGCTCACGCGGAATGAACACTGAAGCTTTCTTT. Translated: CASSRGMNTEAFF.

The CDR3 region is CASSTSPATEAFF. CDR3 sequence (DNA): TGTGCCAGTAGTACCTCCCCCGCCACTGAAGCTTTCTTT. The chain links TRBV19 to TRBJ1-1; D not certain. The CDR3 runs 13 residues. From germline, CDR1 is LNHDA and CDR2 SQIVND (reference sequence). V shed 4 bases and J shed 4 bases, with 10 bases lying between them.

The chain couples TRBV27 to TRBJ2-3; 8 bases fit TRBD1. Losses at the gene ends were 8 bases for V and 1 base for J; bases not matched to a gene: 11. This CDR3 is built from 16 residues. Germline CDR1 reads MNHEY; CDR2 reads SMNVEV (reference sequence). The CDR3 loop reads CASALGQGVGTDTQYF. The CDR3 DNA follows: TGTGCCAGCGCTCTTGGACAGGGCGTAGGCACAGATACGCAGTATTTT.

This clone was seen a single time. This chain joins TRBV2 and TRBJ2-7, with TRBD2 as a possible D gene (5 bases). The CDR3 spans 18 residues. V gave up 0 bases and J gave up 4 bases, with 22 bases separating them. Per germline, CDR1 SNHLY and CDR2 FYNNEI. CDR3 in amino acids: CASSEAPSQLLVWYEQYF. CDR3 nucleotides: TGTGCCAGCAGTGAAGCCCCCTCTCAACTACTAGTTTGGTACGAGCAGTACTTC.

This chain links TRBV5-5 with TRBJ2-7; tentative D call: TRBD2 (5 bases). Germline lookup yields CDR1 SGHKS and CDR2 YYEKEE (reference sequence). The CDR3 runs to 13 residues. V lost 1 base and J 3 bases, leaving 8 bases between the germline ends. The CDR3 sequence: CASSLNGVYEQYF. Here the CDR3 DNA reads TGTGCCAGCAGCTTGAACGGGGTCTACGAGCAGTACTTC.

The V and J genes are TRBV6-1 and TRBJ1-2; TRBD1 matches at 10 bases. Germline loops: CDR1 MNHNS, CDR2 SASEGT. V was pared by 7 bases and J by 4 bases, with 6 bases of the junction left unmatched. This CDR3 contains 14 residues. CDR3: CASTMTGGGYGYTF. Here the CDR3 DNA reads TGTGCCAGCACTATGACAGGGGGCGGCTATGGCTACACCTTC.

The chain links TRBV2 to TRBJ2-2, with D unclear. The CDR3 loop spans 14 amino acids. The germline V gene encodes CDR1 SNHLY and CDR2 FYNNEI. V lost 6 bases and J 4 bases, leaving 12 bases between the germline ends. CDR3 in amino acids: CASRSRGSTGELFF. In DNA, the CDR3 is TGTGCCAGCAGGAGTCGCGGAAGCACCGGGGAGCTGTTTTTT.

The CDR3 DNA sequence: TGTGCCAGCAGCGGGGGCCTAGCGAACACCGGGGAGCTGTTTTTT. It translates to CASSGGLANTGELFF. V gene TRBV7-6 combines with J gene TRBJ2-2; D possibly corresponds to TRBD1 (6 bases). Germline V gives CDR1 SGHVS, CDR2 FNYEAQ. Trimming pared 5 bases from V and 0 bases from J, leaving 10 bases between. This CDR3 is 15 amino acids long.

This clone was seen only once. J is TRBJ2-1 and V is TRBV11-2, with D possibly being TRBD2 (6 bases). Germline loops: CDR1 SGHAT, CDR2 FQNNGV. The CDR3 consists of 15 residues. Trimming cost V 3 bases and J 4 bases, with 13 bases left between them. CDR3: CASSFQVAVYNEQFF. The CDR3 region has the DNA TGTGCCAGCAGCTTCCAGGTAGCGGTTTACAATGAGCAGTTCTTC.

The table lists this clone with a count of one. The V and J genes are TRBV27 and TRBJ2-1; TRBD1 might be the D (5 bases). The CDR3 is 15 residues long. The V end was cut by 2 bases, the J end by 5 bases, with 13 bases between. From germline, CDR1 is MNHEY and CDR2 SMNVEV (reference sequence). In DNA form, the CDR3 reads TGTGCCAGCAGTTTACGGGCAGGGCCCCACAATGAGCAGTTCTTC. Protein: CASSLRAGPHNEQFF.

V usage is TRBV4-1 and J usage is TRBJ2-1; TRBD1 agrees at 8 bases. The CDR3 contains 15 residues. Germline-derived CDR1 and CDR2 are MGHRA and YSYEKL. The V gene end was trimmed by 4 bases and the J gene end by 0 bases; junction bases not matched to a gene: 2. The CDR3 DNA sequence: TGCGCCAGCAGCCCCGGACAGGGCTCCTACAATGAGCAGTTCTTC. It codes for CASSPGQGSYNEQFF.

The chain joins TRBV19 to TRBJ1-5; a possible D gene is TRBD1 (5 bases). The CDR3 runs to 13 residues. CDR1 is LNHDA, CDR2 SQIVND, per germline (reference sequence). The V end lost 5 bases, the J end lost 6 bases, and 11 bases lay between the germline ends. The CDR3 spells CASSGRVTQPQHF. The DNA of the CDR3 is TGTGCCAGTAGTGGCAGGGTAACTCAGCCCCAGCATTTT.